The source of this T cell receptor (beta chain) is a study of blood T cell repertoires in COVID-19. About the study: COVID-19 samples from acute and convalescent phases originated in the United States, Italy and Spain.

V shed 8 bases and J shed 6 bases, with 16 bases lying between them. CDR3 length: 13 residues. The germline V gene encodes CDR1 MNHEY and CDR2 SVGAGI. Per the authors' pipeline: Scientists estimated how many nucleated cells there were by amplifying reference gene primers. This table comes from immunoSEQ multiplex PCR, and its TCRdb copy is limited to in-frame clones, with some not included. D and trimming were read from the DNA, whereas the V and J calls and clone size are those reported in that table. The sample has about 170,000 clones, 65% to 85% seen once. Enrollees, about 18 to 89 years old, lived in 25 or so US areas. Assignment of participants to cohorts was predicated upon participant-reported clinical history.

The receptor was isolated from a woman between 50 and 59 years old in a cohort exposed to, infected with or recovered from COVID-19 (not recorded which). This chain links TRBV6-5 with TRBJ1-1; possibly TRBD1 for D (6 bases). The sequencing input was PBMCs or T cells enriched from blood (not recorded which). The CDR3 bases are TGTGCCAGCGATGGGGGCCGGGGGGCTGAAGCTTTCTTT. It is translated as CASDGGRGAEAFF.